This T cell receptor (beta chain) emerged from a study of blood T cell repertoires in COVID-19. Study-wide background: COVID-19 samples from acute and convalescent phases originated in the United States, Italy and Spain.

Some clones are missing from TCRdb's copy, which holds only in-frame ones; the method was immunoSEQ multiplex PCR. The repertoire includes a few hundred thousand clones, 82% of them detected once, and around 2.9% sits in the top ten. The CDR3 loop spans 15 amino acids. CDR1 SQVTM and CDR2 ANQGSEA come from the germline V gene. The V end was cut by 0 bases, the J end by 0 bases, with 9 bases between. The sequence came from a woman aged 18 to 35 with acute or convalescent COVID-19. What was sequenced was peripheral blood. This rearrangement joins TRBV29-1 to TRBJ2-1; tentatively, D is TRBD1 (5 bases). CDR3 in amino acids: CSVEDQGLSYNEQFF. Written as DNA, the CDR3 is TGCAGCGTTGAAGATCAGGGCCTCTCCTACAATGAGCAGTTCTTC.